This T cell receptor beta chain stems from a study of T cells in Graves' hyperthyroidism and ophthalmopathy (dated by TCRdb to between 2019 and 2020). Notes on the research overall: Peripheral blood samples were taken at the time of initial diagnosis, prior to any treatment. Once sampling was done, hyperthyroidism patients were given methimazole at a starting dose of 30 mg daily, whereas ophthalmopathy patients were given high-dose intravenous methylprednisolone. To identify TCR V-J signatures that set the groups apart, the researchers used a discovery cohort of 100 patients, made up of under 50 with Graves' ophthalmopathy and 57 with stable Graves' hyperthyroidism. In over five Graves' hyperthyroidism patients, the study also compared T-cell repertoires from thyroid tissue with T-cell repertoires from blood. An independent validation cohort of under 20 hyperthyroidism patients and about 15 patients who later progressed to ophthalmopathy tested prospective prediction of ophthalmopathy. According to the paper, TCR Vbeta CDR3 sequencing was carried out on around 140 peripheral blood samples, which came from approximately 43 ophthalmopathy, 75 or so hyperthyroidism and approximately 17 progressor patients. The 75 to 100 discovery patients were randomly split 7:3 into training and test sets.

Amplification of TCR beta CDR3 regions was carried out from RNA transcripts. The TCR CDR3 was subjected to a first round of RT-PCR using the HTBI primer set and the Qiagen OneStep RT-PCR kit. Libraries were constructed in a second round of multiplex PCR, after which size selection and purification were carried out. Paired-end sequencing of the libraries was performed with 100 bp reads on an Illumina HiSeq2000. The authors' pipeline ran thus. Raw data were processed with SOAPnuke, discarding reads with adapters, uncalled bases, mean Phred below 15, or no exact constant-primer or identifier match. COPE v1.2.5 was used to merge the high-quality paired reads, and each unique nucleotide sequence was defined as a clonotype. MiTCR v1.1 was used to align the clonotypes against IMGT TRBV, TRBD and TRBJ reference segments. Only V-J combinations with frequency above 0.0001, covering roughly 99% of repertoires, were analysed. The TCS score was defined as F50 (clonal expansion) divided by E x V (chaos), with BLOSUM62-based TCRdist calculated between CDR3 peptides within each V-J. Welch's t-statistics and random forest reduced 450 to 600 V-J features to roughly 13, which were used in a naive Bayes classifier (R e1071). TCRdb handled the public reads itself, with Q25 trimming in fastp and clone calling in MiXCR, and kept productive beta chains. Here each entry gathers all rows of one CDR3 protein and keeps the most common genes and DNA. The V and J calls and clone size are TCRdb's, not the authors'. In this sample the table shows hundreds of thousands of distinct CDR3 sequences, about 20% of which occur a single time. Jointly, the top ten make up around 47% of the sample.

At the junction V is shortened by 1 base and J by 7 bases, with 11 bases in between. The CDR3 sequence holds 14 residues, the cysteine and phenylalanine included. The read is trimmed to its CDR3 DNA, 42 bases read in frame from base 1. In the germline V gene (reference sequence), CDR1 corresponds to GTSNPN and CDR2 to SVGIG. The paper's findings and limits, for the study overall: No statistical method was used to fix the sample size in advance, and group allocation was not hidden from the investigators. In validation, progression to ophthalmopathy was predicted by the model with 55% to 71% sensitivity and around 75% specificity, a median of roughly six months before onset. Blood samples also contained most of the expanded thyroid clonotypes (frequency above 0.001), which suggests that blood repertoires may reflect thyroid immune responses. A model built on a 13 V-J signature distinguished ophthalmopathy from stable hyperthyroidism, reaching roughly 88% sensitivity and about 81% specificity in cross-validation and 80%/75% in testing.

In the ophthalmopathy patients, disease was moderately to severely active, with a Clinical Activity Score of 3 or more, a NOSPECS grade of 4 or more, and a duration of less than 3 months. The study excluded patients with uncontrolled infections, other autoimmune diseases, pregnancy or lactation. Diagnoses relied on clinical symptoms, serum thyroxine and TRAb, thyroid ultrasound and orbital computed tomography. PBMCs were isolated from around 10 ml of fresh peripheral blood by Ficoll-Paque density gradient centrifugation. Total RNA was extracted with Trizol reagent, and quality was checked on an Agilent 2100 Bioanalyzer. Remarks on this clonotype: Its antigen is currently not known. No clone much larger than this one lies a single base away; base qualities are absent.

The chain uses TRBV30 and TRBJ1-6; there is no confident call for the D gene. The receptor comes from a woman in her 70s with Graves' ophthalmopathy. Sample: blood. The CDR3 corresponds to CAWSAGGKNSPLHF. The DNA is TGTGCCTGGAGTGCCGGCGGGAAGAATTCACCCCTCCACTTT.